This passage covers 2 T cell receptor beta chains from one sample sequenced in a study of T cells in narcolepsy. Measured with immunoSEQ multiplex PCR; TCRdb has only the in-frame clones, and not every one. The profile shows tens of thousands of clones, 84% of them singletons. Sequences were obtained from CD45RA- memory CD4+ T cells from PBMCs. Receptors originate from a human donor with narcolepsy.

The V call is TRBV7-8, the J call TRBJ2-7; TRBD2 matches 14 bases. The J segment lost 5 bases and the V segment lost 5 bases, leaving 5 bases of the junction unmatched. This CDR3 contains 15 residues. Germline V lookup: CDR1 SGHVS, CDR2 FQNEAQ. The CDR3 region has the DNA TGTGCCAGCAGCACCGGGACTAGCGGGAGCCACGAGCAGTACTTC. It specifies CASSTGTSGSHEQYF.

This clone has a single count. The rearrangement links TRBV19 to TRBJ1-5, with TRBD1 as a possible D gene (5 bases). Trimming cost V 10 bases and J 4 bases, with 20 bases left between them. The CDR3 sequence is 15 residues long. From germline, CDR1 is LNHDA and CDR2 SQIVND (reference sequence). The CDR3 bases are TGTGCCACTCACGGGGACGTAGGGCGTAATCAGCCCCAGCATTTT. Translating gives CATHGDVGRNQPQHF.